This T cell receptor beta chain is drawn from a study of cytomegalovirus exposure and HLA in healthy donors (dated by TCRdb to the late 2010s). About the full investigation: An earlier analysis of several hundred of the donors reported about 280 Gb of sequence data and 95 million to 120 million unique TCR beta sequences obtained from about 170 million T cells. An early release covering roughly 640 HLA-typed donors comprised approximately 300 gigabases of sequencing data and about 90 million unique TCR sequences. Of the 398 genotyped donors, 75% to 85% were placed in the genetic ancestry cluster associated with self-reported Caucasian donors. The study was designed to test whether signatures of past pathogen exposure could be identified by cataloging public T cell receptors. Using immunosequencing, the study profiled T cell repertoires from some 670 subjects and related those repertoires to cytomegalovirus serostatus. Along with the approximately 650-subject first cohort, a separate validation cohort of over a hundred different subjects was used. High-throughput TCR immunosequencing, statistical association of individual TCRs with disease status, and machine learning were combined to predict cytomegalovirus infection status. A later analysis re-analyzed previously published TCR beta repertoires from about 730 donors and added high-resolution HLA genotyping to study TCR occurrence patterns. The later analysis used no new phenotypic data to find candidate immune exposures, relying instead on TCR beta sequences and their occurrence across donors. An earlier analysis of 587 of the donors used high-throughput TCR beta sequencing to judge whether each TCR beta V gene segment behaved as functional or pseudogenic. Alongside the repertoire data, information on donor age, sex, ethnicity and CMV serostatus was compiled. Genome-wide SNP genotypes for about 65% of the roughly 670 donors were used in a later genetic analysis, which treated that subset as a discovery cohort. Every discovery cohort repertoire had been produced on one sequencing platform. HLA typing included class I and class II loci at four-digit resolution. The number of typed donors differed by locus: about 620-640 for A, B, C, DRB1 and DQB1; some 500 for DQA1; around 580 for DPA1; and some 470 for DPB1. Because of strong linkage in the cohort, 4 to 6 DR-DQ haplotypes were treated as single units for association and clustering. On average, roughly 250,000 unique TCR beta nucleotide sequences were sequenced per donor among several hundred genotyped donors of the cohort, with 15% to 20% of those sequences being non-productive. Points the paper makes about the study in general: Because HLA typing was unavailable for some donors at each locus, only the typed subset was used in association tests. The classifier was reported to diagnose cytomegalovirus status with high specificity and sensitivity in both the original cohort and the validation cohort. According to a later genetic analysis, donors in an Asian-associated ancestry cluster had fewer N-insertions in productive TCRs than the roughly 670-donor mean. A further reported finding was that TCR beta sequences accurately predicted the HLA-A and HLA-B alleles for most subjects in the first cohort. The study listed 150 to 200 TCR beta chains as associated with cytomegalovirus. An earlier analysis of approximately 600 of the donors showed that most TCR beta V segments appeared in productive rearrangements either about 87% or about 30% of the time, which broadly matched IMGT annotations. A later analysis found that HLA-associated TCR beta chains were more clonally expanded and had lower generation probabilities than equally common non-associated chains. The 87-base-pair reads could not distinguish some IMGT-functional V segments, including TRBV6-2 and TRBV6-3, so those segments were excluded. The sequencing pipeline was judged likely to have produced a cluster of highly shared sequence variants as a technical artifact. A few of the identified cytomegalovirus-associated TCR beta chains were confirmed in vitro to be specific for cytomegalovirus antigens. Correlated functional status among segregating V segments might be attributable to linkage disequilibrium, but an unknown experimental factor could not be ruled out. Because counts were too low, roughly 16 rarely observed V segments, including chromosome 9 orphons, were left out of the earlier analysis of about 500 of the donors. The presence/absence analyses assumed that sequencing depth was roughly uniform across donors, and that assumption may not be true. The cohort was sequenced for TCR beta chains only, and without alpha or paired-chain data the features that could be detected were limited. In a later genetic analysis, a missense DCLRE1C variant was associated with V-gene and J-gene trimming of TCR beta chains, and the association was replicated in an independent cohort. The authors suggested that the approach could potentially be generalized to other disease states and immunological phenotypes. Most TCR sequences were seen in very few donors, while some public TCRs were found in many individuals. At a false discovery rate of 0.05, a later analysis linked under 20,000 TCR beta sequences to specific HLA alleles. A later analysis reported that several top co-occurrence clusters appeared linked to parvovirus B19, influenza, CMV and Epstein-Barr virus. In a later analysis, TCR association rates were found to vary across HLA loci, with the most associated TCRs seen for DRB1 alleles and the fewest for HLA-C alleles. Most CMV-associated TCR beta chains appeared to be HLA-restricted in a later analysis, and the HLA associations seemed to be driven largely by CMV exposure. When HLA alleles, especially DR and DQ, strongly co-occurred, attributing TCR associations to individual alleles was difficult. CMV serostatus was the only immune exposure information available for the cohort.

The cohort consisted of fewer than 700 healthy bone marrow donors. At the time of sampling, every cohort member was nominally healthy, though immune exposures that went unrecorded were likely present. The donor tested CMV seronegative and was one of the 352 seronegative cohort members. Every donor gave a peripheral blood sample, and the peripheral blood mononuclear cells from that sample were used for TCR beta sequencing. Genomic DNA was extracted from the blood cell samples with the Qiagen DNeasy Blood Extraction Kit. Comment on this clone: No antigen is known for it.

Trimming at the junction amounts to 6 bases on V and 6 bases on J, and the germline ends lie 12 bases apart. The CDR3, from cysteine to phenylalanine, totals 13 residues. Only the CDR3 DNA is retained, 39 bases long and in frame from the first base. Reading the germline V gene (reference sequence) gives CDR1 MNHNY and CDR2 SVGAGI. The library relied on the immunoSEQ multiplex PCR assay. The multiplex PCR relied on a mix of 60 forward primers for TCR Vbeta segments and 13 reverse primers for TCR Jbeta segments. A multiplex PCR assay on genomic DNA amplified the CDR3 region of rearranged TCR beta genes. On the Illumina HiSeq System, the amplified TCR beta libraries were sequenced as 87-base-pair reads. As for the original processing: In a later analysis, 80 million or so unique TCR beta chains were counted across the approximately 620 repertoires, and roughly 11 million of these chains were shared by at least two donors. Raw reads were error-corrected and collapsed into unique sequences with a nearest-neighbor algorithm that merged closely related sequences to remove PCR and sequencing errors. Alignment of CDR3 sequences to IMGT reference sequences was used to assign V, D and J gene segments. For a sequence to be retained, a match of at least six nucleotides was required to both a V gene segment and a J gene segment. Rearrangements were classified as productive when the CDR3 lacked stop codons and remained in frame with V and J, and all other rearrangements were classified as non-productive. Following IMGT convention, CDR3 was defined as the stretch from the second conserved V-encoded cysteine to the conserved J-encoded phenylalanine. The earlier analysis of some 550 of the donors excluded any sequence lacking an unambiguous match to a single V gene segment. In an earlier analysis of 450 to 750 of the donors, a V segment was called functional when productive rearrangements were above 56.7%, and segregating when the standard deviation between donors exceeded 5%. A statistical classification framework was built for diagnosing cytomegalovirus status from the catalog of TCR beta chain sequences. V and J gene assignment, in a later analysis, came from comparing TCR nucleotide sequences with IMGT/GENE-DB human TR gene sequences. The TCRdist pipeline was used in a later analysis to assign CDR3 sequences and most-parsimonious VDJ recombination scenarios. A later analysis defined each TCR beta chain by its CDR3 amino acid sequence plus V-gene family, and excluded reads lacking a unique V-gene family. As a way to deal with suspected cross-contamination and a sequencing artifact, a later analysis dropped approximately 570 nucleotide sequences that were highly shared and had low generation probability. For each public chain, a later analysis derived a clonal expansion index from normalized ranks of inferred template counts within each repertoire. In a later analysis, generation probabilities were computed using a VDJ recombination model fitted to out-of-frame rearrangements, and the results were checked against IGoR. A later analysis scored TCR-TCR, TCR-HLA and TCR-CMV co-occurrence with hypergeometric tests, applying a repertoire-size bias correction to TCR pairs. In a later analysis, false discovery rates were estimated by permuting HLA or CMV assignments 20 times. In a later analysis, co-occurring TCRs were grouped using DBSCAN, with TCRdist sequence similarity added in when clustering inside HLA-allele-positive subsets. Repertoires with fewer than 30,000 or more than 120,000 public chains were left out of co-occurrence clustering, as were roughly five repertoires with anomalous nucleotide sharing. In its TCRdb copy, this immuneACCESS table keeps in-frame sequences only and misses some clones. Where compared with another copy, unresolved V genes explain less than half of these, and the others have no known cause. D and trimming were read from the DNA, whereas the V and J calls and clone size are those reported in that table. The sample table includes 190,000 or so clones. Of the sample, about 0.74% falls within the top ten clones.

This chain joins TRBV6-6 to TRBJ1-5, with the identity of the D gene unclear. The sequence was collected from a boy aged 10-17 years in good health and CMV-seronegative. Sequenced material: PBMCs. The CDR3: CASSQYGGQPQHF. The sequenced DNA is TGTGCCAGCAGCCAATACGGCGGTCAGCCCCAGCATTTT.